Listed here are 10 T cell receptor beta chains from one sample, sequenced in a study of blood T cell repertoires in COVID-19. The method was immunoSEQ multiplex PCR; TCRdb's version includes in-frame clones alone and lacks a portion of them. The table shows about 78,000 clones, with roughly nine tenths occurring only once. The material sequenced was peripheral blood. All receptors come from a man aged 45-60 years with active or convalescent COVID-19.

The rearrangement uses TRBV23-1 and TRBJ1-3; TRBD1 aligns across 9 bases. TRBV23-1 is known as an ORF, though its function is uncertain. CDR3 length: 17 amino acids. The J segment lost 1 base and the V segment lost 1 base, leaving 5 bases of the junction unmatched. DNA for the CDR3: TGCGCCAGCAGTCAATTCCGGGACAGGGTGTCTGGAAACACCATATATTTT. This codes for CASSQFRDRVSGNTIYF.

This clone was detected only a few times. CDR3 sequence reads: CASSPLGTDTGELFF. CDR3 DNA sequence: TGTGCCAGCAGCCCCTTAGGGACAGACACCGGGGAGCTGTTTTTT. V gene TRBV7-9 combines with J gene TRBJ2-2, with 7 bases aligning to TRBD1. The V and J ends lost 5 bases and 3 bases, in that order; junction bases with no gene match: 6. Germline lookup yields CDR1 SEHNR and CDR2 FQNEAQ (reference sequence). The CDR3 covers 15 residues. The complete variable domain, with remaining parts taken from reference TRBV7-9 and TRBJ2-2, reads DTGVSQNPRHKITKRGQNVTFRCDPISEHNRLYWYRQTLGQGPEFLTYFQNEAQLEKSRLLSDRFSAERPKGSFSTLEIQRTEQGDSAMYLCASSPLGTDTGELFFGEGSRLTVL.

The chain recombines TRBV11-2 with TRBJ2-5; TRBD2 agrees at 10 bases. There are 16 residues in the CDR3. Losses at the gene ends were 1 base for V and 4 bases for J; bases not matched to a gene: 6. Per germline, CDR1 SGHAT and CDR2 FQNNGV. This chain's CDR3 is CASSLVASGGGETQYF. DNA of the CDR3: TGTGCCAGCAGCTTAGTGGCTAGCGGGGGAGGAGAGACCCAGTACTTC.

This rearrangement joins TRBV9 to TRBJ2-2, with 7 bases matching TRBD2. The CDR3 sequence is 13 residues long. Germline lookup yields CDR1 SGDLS and CDR2 YYNGEE. J was trimmed by 6 bases and V by 7 bases; bases with no gene match: 6. The CDR3 reads CASAAGVSGELFF. CDR3 in DNA: TGTGCCAGCGCGGCGGGGGTATCCGGGGAGCTGTTTTTT.

CDR3 bases: TGTGCCAGCAGCCTGAGTGAAGCGCGGTACAATGAGCAGTTCTTC. Translation: CASSLSEARYNEQFF. This rearrangement joins TRBV7-6 to TRBJ2-1; D is unclear. CDR3 length equals 15 residues. The V and J ends lost 5 bases and 4 bases respectively, with 15 bases between them. The V gene's germline CDR1 is SGHVS and CDR2 FNYEAQ.

The chain employs TRBV24-1 and TRBJ1-5; D is unresolved. The CDR3 spans 12 residues. V lost 5 bases and J lost 9, with 10 bases in between. Germline loops: CDR1 KGHDR, CDR2 SFDVKD. CDR3 protein: CATSGGVLPQHF. CDR3 sequence (DNA): TGTGCCACCAGTGGCGGTGTATTGCCCCAGCATTTT.

The V gene is TRBV3-1 (or the pseudogene TRBV3-2), the J gene TRBJ2-3, with TRBD2 identical over 9 bases. There are 17 residues in the CDR3. The ends lost 0 bases at V and 8 bases at J; junction bases unmatched: 12. Germline V gives CDR1 LGHDT, CDR2 YNNKEL (reference sequence). CDR3 region: CASSQEGSGGSFGTQYF. Here the CDR3 DNA reads TGTGCCAGCAGCCAAGAGGGTAGCGGGGGTTCATTCGGTACGCAGTATTTT.

The V call is TRBV5-4, the J call TRBJ2-3, with D possibly matching TRBD2 (5 bases). Per germline, CDR1 SGHNT and CDR2 YYREEE (reference sequence). V was pared by 4 bases and J by 5 bases, with 14 bases between. This CDR3 has 14 residues. CDR3 loop: CASSTPGRGDTQYF. CDR3 DNA: TGTGCCAGCAGCACCCCTGGACGGGGAGATACGCAGTATTTT.

The chain joins TRBV19 to TRBJ2-3; D is perhaps TRBD1 (6 bases). Germline CDR1 and CDR2: LNHDA and SQIVND (reference sequence). Trimming stripped 5 bases from V and 5 bases from J, with 17 bases between. The CDR3 extends over 15 amino acids. The CDR3 protein is CASSVSGTQRDTQYF. For the CDR3, the DNA is TGTGCCAGTAGTGTCTCCGGGACACAGCGAGATACGCAGTATTTT. The full variable domain, in which reference TRBV19 and TRBJ2-3 provide the parts outside the CDR3, is DGGITQSPKYLFRKEGQNVTLSCEQNLNHDAMYWYRQDPGQGLRLIYYSQIVNDFQKGDIAEGYSVSREKKESFPLTVTSAQKNPTAFYLCASSVSGTQRDTQYFGPGTRLTVL.

The gene calls are TRBV3-1 (or the pseudogene TRBV3-2) and TRBJ1-5; 10 nucleotides line up with TRBD1. The CDR3 runs to 19 residues. The ends lost 1 base at V and 2 bases at J; junction bases unmatched: 11. The germline V gene has CDR1 LGHDT and CDR2 YNNKEL (reference sequence). The CDR3 DNA sequence: TGTGCCAGCAGCCAAGGACCGGGACAGGGGAAGTTTGGCAATCAGCCCCAGCATTTT. Translation gives CASSQGPGQGKFGNQPQHF.